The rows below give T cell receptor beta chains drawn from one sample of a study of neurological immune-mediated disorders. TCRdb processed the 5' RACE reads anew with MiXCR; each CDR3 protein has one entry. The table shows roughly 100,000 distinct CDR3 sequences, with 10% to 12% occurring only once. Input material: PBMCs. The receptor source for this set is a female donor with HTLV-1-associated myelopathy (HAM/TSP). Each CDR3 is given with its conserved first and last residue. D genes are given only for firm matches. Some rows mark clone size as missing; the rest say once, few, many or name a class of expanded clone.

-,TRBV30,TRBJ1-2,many,CAWKEEQSYGYTF,TGTGCCTGGAAGGAGGAACAGTCCTATGGCTACACCTTC
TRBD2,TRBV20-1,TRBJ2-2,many,CSARSSGSNTGELFF,TGCAGTGCTAGAAGTAGCGGGTCGAACACCGGGGAGCTGTTTTTT
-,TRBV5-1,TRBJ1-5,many,CASSLVPGENQPQHF,TGCGCCAGCAGCTTGGTACCAGGGGAGAATCAGCCCCAGCATTTT
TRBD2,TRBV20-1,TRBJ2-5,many,CSARDMGGVQETQYF,TGCAGTGCTAGAGATATGGGGGGGGTACAAGAGACCCAGTACTTC
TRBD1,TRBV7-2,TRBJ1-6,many,CASSGQPYNSPLHF,TGTGCCAGTTCGGGACAGCCTTATAATTCACCCCTCCACTTT
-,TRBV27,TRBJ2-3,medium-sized,CASSLIAGVDTQYF,TGTGCCAGCAGTTTGATTGCAGGGGTAGATACGCAGTATTTT
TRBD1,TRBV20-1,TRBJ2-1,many,CSGDTRQGTVLNEQFF,TGCAGTGGGGACACCAGACAGGGAACGGTTTTGAATGAGCAGTTCTTC
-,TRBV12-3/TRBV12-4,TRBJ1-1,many,CASRKGSTEAFF,TGTGCCAGCAGAAAAGGGTCCACTGAAGCTTTCTTT
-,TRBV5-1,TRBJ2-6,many,CASSSGPKLFGSGANVLTF,TGCGCCAGCAGCTCGGGCCCTAAACTTTTTGGCTCTGGGGCCAACGTCCTGACTTTC
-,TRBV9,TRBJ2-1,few,CASSPRPGRSSYNEQFF,TGTGCCAGCAGCCCTCGCCCGGGCAGGAGCTCCTACAATGAGCAGTTCTTC
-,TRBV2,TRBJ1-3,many,CASSDGQGGNTIYF,TGTGCCAGCAGTGACGGACAAGGGGGAAACACCATATATTTT
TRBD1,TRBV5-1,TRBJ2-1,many,CASSPQPGQGKGEQFF,TGCGCCAGCAGCCCACAGCCGGGACAGGGTAAAGGTGAGCAGTTCTTC
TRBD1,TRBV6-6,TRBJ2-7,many,CASSYTTGAGEQYF,TGTGCCAGCAGTTACACGACAGGGGCGGGCGAGCAGTACTTC
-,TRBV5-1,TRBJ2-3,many,CASRPDPGADTQYF,TGCGCCAGCAGGCCGGACCCGGGGGCAGATACGCAGTATTTT
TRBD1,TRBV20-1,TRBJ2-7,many,CSASLQGASYEQYF,TGCAGTGCTAGCCTACAGGGGGCGAGCTACGAGCAGTACTTC
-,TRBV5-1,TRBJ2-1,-,CASSTGHDEQFF,TGCGCCAGCAGCACCGGACACGATGAGCAGTTCTTC
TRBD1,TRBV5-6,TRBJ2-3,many,CASSLGQGASDTQYF,TGTGCCAGCAGCTTGGGACAGGGGGCCTCAGATACGCAGTATTTT
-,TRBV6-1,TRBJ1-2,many,CASSEAYRNNYGYTF,TGTGCCAGCAGTGAAGCGTACAGGAACAACTATGGCTACACCTTC
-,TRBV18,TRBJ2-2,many,CASSSITGELFF,TGTGCCAGCTCATCGATCACCGGGGAGCTGTTTTTT
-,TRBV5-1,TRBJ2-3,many,CASRLGGDTQYF,TGCGCCAGCAGGCTCGGCGGGGATACGCAGTATTTT